This T cell receptor beta chain was retrieved from a study of coeliac disease. Whole-study findings and limits: Lamina propria and intraepithelial cell fractions may contain each other's cells.

The CDR3 is 15 residues long. V shed 0 bases, J shed 4 bases, and the junction held 0 bases outside the gene matches. Looked up from germline, CDR1 is MRHNA and CDR2 is SNTAGT. The data were produced by immunoSEQ multiplex PCR, yet TCRdb's version contains in-frame clones alone and is incomplete. The sample has about 1,700 clones, around 66% seen once. About this clone: The antigen remains undetermined.

The source is a human donor without celiac disease. The chain couples TRBV6-4 to TRBJ2-2; 9 positions agree with TRBD2. What was sequenced was lymphocytes from the gut lamina propria. CDR3 in amino acids: CASSDSSGSTGELFF. CDR3 sequence (DNA): TGTGCCAGCAGTGACTCTAGCGGGAGCACCGGGGAGCTGTTTTTT.